Below are 23 T cell receptor beta chains sequenced from a single sample in a study of technical replicates of blood from a few donors. The table came from immunoSEQ multiplex PCR; TCRdb's copy has only in-frame clones and leaves some out. The top ten hold 0.25% of the sample, which has tens of thousands of clones, about 95% seen once. The material sequenced was T cells isolated from PBMCs. The receptors here all came from a human donor in good health.

The CDR3 protein is CAISETEVGNEQFF. CDR3 DNA sequence: TGTGCCATCAGTGAGACAGAAGTAGGCAATGAGCAGTTCTTC. This chain joins TRBV10-3 and TRBJ2-1; D remains ambiguous. The CDR3 is 14 residues long. Germline V gene data show CDR1 as ENHRY and CDR2 as SYGVKD. Trimming took 2 bases from V and 6 from J, leaving 11 bases between them.

The chain couples TRBV28 to TRBJ1-2; 8 bases match TRBD1. CDR1 and CDR2 (germline): MDHEN, SYDVKM. The CDR3 covers 16 residues. The trim removed 2 bases at V and 4 bases at J, leaving 9 bases unmatched. CDR3 region: CASSLTSGGAGYGYTF. The CDR3 bases are TGTGCCAGCAGTTTAACTTCAGGGGGCGCGGGCTATGGCTACACCTTC.

This rearrangement joins TRBV4-1 to TRBJ2-1; no definite D call. The CDR3 loop spans 16 amino acids. The germline gives CDR1 MGHRA, CDR2 YSYEKL. Trimming took off 2 bases at V and 5 bases at J, with 16 bases between the two ends. For the CDR3, the DNA is TGCGCCAGCAGCCAAATGTCCGGAGTAGTGGACAATGAGCAGTTCTTC. Translated, it gives CASSQMSGVVDNEQFF.

The J gene is TRBJ1-3, the V gene TRBV9; 7 bases are shared with TRBD1. CDR1 SGDLS and CDR2 YYNGEE come from the germline V gene. J lost 0 bases, V lost 3 bases, and 3 bases had no gene match. The length of the CDR3 is 15 residues. Here the CDR3 reads CASSEAGGSGNTIYF. Here the CDR3 DNA reads TGTGCCAGCAGCGAAGCAGGGGGCTCTGGAAACACCATATATTTT.

This clone was found once. The chain is built from TRBV6-1 and TRBJ2-5; possibly TRBD2 for D (5 bases). Germline lookup yields CDR1 MNHNS and CDR2 SASEGT. CDR3 size: 13 residues. V was trimmed by 8 bases and J by 1 base, leaving 11 bases between them. Written as DNA, the CDR3 is TGTGCCAGCTCAAGCGGTATCCAAGAGACCCAGTACTTC. It specifies CASSSGIQETQYF.

The CDR3, as DNA: TGTGCCAGCAGCTTGGGCGGGGGCCAGGACGGGGAGCTGTTTTTT. This encodes CASSLGGGQDGELFF. V gene TRBV5-8 combines with J gene TRBJ2-2; TRBD2 might be the D (7 bases). Germline V gene data show CDR1 as SGHTS and CDR2 as YDEGEE. V lost 0 bases, J lost 7 bases, and 13 bases lay in between. The CDR3 consists of 15 residues.

This clone was seen a single time. The chain is built from TRBV30 and TRBJ2-3, with D uncertain. The germline CDR1 and CDR2 sequences are GTSNPN and SVGIG (reference sequence). V was clipped by 3 bases and J by 6 bases, with 10 bases between them. The CDR3 extends over 12 amino acids. The CDR3 reads CAWSQVRDTQYF. For the CDR3, the DNA is TGTGCCTGGAGCCAGGTCCGGGATACGCAGTATTTT.

V is TRBV13 and J is TRBJ2-1; TRBD1 matches 7 bases. The CDR3 is 14 amino acids. V lost 6 bases, J lost 5 bases, and 7 bases stayed unmatched. Germline CDR1 reads PRHDT; CDR2 reads FYEKMQ (reference sequence). The CDR3 DNA sequence: TGTGCCAGCAGGCTTATCGGGACAGACAATGAGCAGTTCTTC. Amino acids: CASRLIGTDNEQFF.

CDR3 bases: TGTGCCAGTAGTATCGCGACAGGGGGACTTGGCTACACCTTC. Protein product: CASSIATGGLGYTF. The chain employs TRBV19 and TRBJ1-2, with TRBD1 identical over 9 bases. V was clipped by 3 bases and J by 7 bases; unmatched bases: 6. The germline gives CDR1 LNHDA, CDR2 SQIVND (reference sequence). The CDR3 consists of 14 residues.

The rearrangement links TRBV5-1 to TRBJ1-1; D is possibly TRBD1 (6 bases). With 0 bases removed from V and 1 base from J, the gap between germline ends came to 13 bases. This CDR3 is built from 16 residues. Germline V gives CDR1 SGHRS, CDR2 YFSETQ. The CDR3 protein is CASSLGGPWGNTEAFF. CDR3 in DNA: TGCGCCAGCAGCTTGGGGGGGCCTTGGGGGAACACTGAAGCTTTCTTT.

For this clone: Its ends do not fully match the called genes, so a read error is possible. The CDR3 DNA is TGCAGTGCTAGAGGAAGGGTAGCGGGGTGGTTT. Amino acids: CSARGRVAGWF. The chain links TRBV20-1 to TRBJ2-3; TRBD2 matches 8 bases. The CDR3 covers 11 residues. Germline V lookup: CDR1 DFQATT, CDR2 SNEGSKA (reference sequence).

This sequence joins TRBV19 and TRBJ1-5, with a tentative D call TRBD1 (5 bases). The CDR3 sequence is 15 residues long. V dropped 7 bases and J dropped 0 bases, with 13 bases sitting between them. CDR1 is LNHDA, CDR2 SQIVND, per germline (reference sequence). As DNA, the CDR3 is TGTGCCAGTAACACAGGCTCCTATAGCAATCAGCCCCAGCATTTT. Residues: CASNTGSYSNQPQHF.

The rearrangement uses TRBV4-2 and TRBJ2-5; TRBD2 agrees at 8 bases. Germline V lookup: CDR1 LGHNA, CDR2 YNFKEQ. There are 17 residues in the CDR3. The trim removed 4 bases at V and 5 bases at J, leaving 15 bases unmatched. The CDR3 here is CASSLGLAPSKAETQYF. CDR3 DNA: TGTGCCAGCAGCCTAGGACTAGCTCCATCCAAAGCGGAGACCCAGTACTTC.

The rearrangement joins TRBV6-5 to TRBJ2-7, with D perhaps TRBD2 (5 bases). V lost 6 bases, J lost 4 bases, and 10 bases lay in between. The length of the CDR3 is 12 residues. Germline CDR1 reads MNHEY; CDR2 reads SVGAGI. CDR3 region: CASRTGIYEQYF. The CDR3 coding sequence is TGTGCCAGCAGGACCGGGATATACGAGCAGTACTTC.

The chain links TRBV5-4 to TRBJ2-5, with TRBD2 identical over 10 bases. This CDR3 comprises 13 residues. Looked up from germline, CDR1 is SGHNT and CDR2 is YYREEE (reference sequence). Unmatched junction bases numbered 5, after V lost 7 bases and J lost 5 bases. The CDR3 sequence is CASGLAGVETQYF. The DNA of the CDR3 is TGTGCCAGCGGGCTAGCGGGAGTCGAGACCCAGTACTTC.

This chain connects TRBV14 to TRBJ1-5; 7 positions agree with TRBD1. The CDR3 has 17 amino acids. Germline V CDR1 and CDR2: SGHDN, FVKESK. Trimming cost V 1 base and J 5 bases; bases outside gene matches: 11. The CDR3 spells CASSQARTGLGYQPQHF. CDR3 bases: TGTGCCAGCAGCCAAGCCAGGACAGGTCTAGGATATCAGCCCCAGCATTTT.

The rearrangement links TRBV4-1 to TRBJ2-7, with a tentative D call TRBD2 (5 bases). The CDR3 is made up of 14 amino acids. From germline, CDR1 is MGHRA and CDR2 YSYEKL. Trimming removed 3 bases from V and 0 bases from J, with 9 bases in between. The CDR3 DNA sequence: TGCGCCAGCAGCCAGCCACTAGGCTCCTACGAGCAGTACTTC. Encoded protein: CASSQPLGSYEQYF.

This clone was seen only once. The V call is TRBV28, the J call TRBJ2-1, with 10 bases lining up with TRBD2. CDR1 and CDR2 (germline): MDHEN, SYDVKM. The V gene end was trimmed by 3 bases and the J gene end by 4 bases; junction bases not matched to a gene: 0. The CDR3 covers 14 residues. CDR3 protein: CASSLTSGYNEQFF. The CDR3, as DNA: TGTGCCAGCAGTTTGACTAGCGGGTACAATGAGCAGTTCTTC.

The J gene is TRBJ1-3, the V gene TRBV19; TRBD1 is a possible D gene (5 bases). V was shortened by 8 bases and J by 9 bases, with 11 bases between the two germline ends. Germline assignment: CDR1 LNHDA and CDR2 SQIVND (reference sequence). CDR3 size: 11 residues. DNA for the CDR3: TGTGCCAGTGAAACCGGGGGCACCATATATTTT. Translation gives CASETGGTIYF.

This chain joins TRBV21-1 and TRBJ1-5; no DNA check was done on the table's D call, TRBD1. TRBV21-1 is an annotated pseudogene. The CDR3 consists of 21 residues. The CDR3 DNA follows: TGTGCCAGCAGTTCTGATATTACACAGCCGCTCCTTCAGGGTGTAGGGCAGCCCCAGCATTTT. It specifies CASSSDITQPLLQGVGQPQHF.

V is TRBV9 and J is TRBJ1-6; TRBD1 might be the D (5 bases). Germline values: CDR1 SGDLS, CDR2 YYNGEE. Trimming removed 0 bases from V and 0 bases from J, with 7 bases in between. This CDR3 region has 16 residues. The CDR3 DNA is TGTGCCAGCAGCGTAGATGACAGCTCCTATAATTCACCCCTCCACTTT. Translating it yields CASSVDDSSYNSPLHF.

This rearrangement joins TRBV28 to TRBJ2-4; 9 nucleotides match TRBD1. V was clipped by 6 bases and J by 8 bases; unmatched bases: 5. The CDR3 has 13 amino acids. CDR1 is MDHEN and CDR2 is SYDVKM in the germline V gene. CDR3 DNA sequence: TGTGCCAGCAGCTTGGGACAGGGTGACATTCAGTACTTC. Translated: CASSLGQGDIQYF. The variable domain in full, with the rest retrieved from reference TRBV28 and TRBJ2-4, is DVKVTQSSRYLVKRTGEKVFLECVQDMDHENMFWYRQDPGLGLRLIYFSYDVKMKEKGDIPEGYSVSREKKERFSLILESASTNQTSMYLCASSLGQGDIQYFGAGTRLSVL.

CDR3 in amino acids: CASSPRDAVNTEAFF. In nucleotides, the CDR3 is TGTGCCAGCTCACCGCGGGACGCCGTGAACACTGAAGCTTTCTTT. The chain is built from TRBV18 and TRBJ1-1, with a possible D match to TRBD1 (5 bases). CDR3 length: 15 residues. Germline CDR1 reads KGHSH; CDR2 reads LQKENI. Trimming removed 3 bases at V and 0 bases at J, with 11 bases between.